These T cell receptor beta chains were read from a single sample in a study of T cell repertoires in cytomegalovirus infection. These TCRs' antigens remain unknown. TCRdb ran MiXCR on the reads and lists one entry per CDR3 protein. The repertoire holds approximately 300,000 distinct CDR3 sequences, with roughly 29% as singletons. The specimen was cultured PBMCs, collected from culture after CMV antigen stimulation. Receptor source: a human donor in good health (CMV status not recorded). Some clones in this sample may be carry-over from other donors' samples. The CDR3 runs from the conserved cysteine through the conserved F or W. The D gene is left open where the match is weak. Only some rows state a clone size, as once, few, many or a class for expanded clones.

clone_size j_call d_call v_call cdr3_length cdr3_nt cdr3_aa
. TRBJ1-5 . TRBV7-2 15 TGTGCCAGCAGCCCCTGGACAGATAGCAATCAGCCCCAGCATTTT CASSPWTDSNQPQHF
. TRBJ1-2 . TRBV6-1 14 TGTGCCAGCAGCAACGCGCACGGCGGCTATGGCTACACCTTC CASSNAHGGYGYTF
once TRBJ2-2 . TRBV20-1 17 TGCAGTGCTAGACCCTCGGGACTCAGGTTTAACACCGGGGAGCTGTTTTTT CSARPSGLRFNTGELFF
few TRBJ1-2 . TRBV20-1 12 TGCAGTGCTAGCAAACAGGGTTCTGGCTACACCTTC CSASKQGSGYTF
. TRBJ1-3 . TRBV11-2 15 TGTGCCAGCAGCTTAGGGGGCAGCTCTGGAAACACCATATATTTT CASSLGGSSGNTIYF
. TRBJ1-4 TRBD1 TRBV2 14 TGTGCCAGCAGCTCCCCGACAGGGAATGAAAAACTGTTTTTT CASSSPTGNEKLFF
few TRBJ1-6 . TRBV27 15 TGTGCCAGCAGTCCCTTCGGGGGGGGCAATTCACCCCTCCACTTT CASSPFGGGNSPLHF
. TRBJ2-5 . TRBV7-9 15 TGTGCCAGCAGCTTAGAGAAGGAGTCAGGGGAGACCCAGTACTTC CASSLEKESGETQYF
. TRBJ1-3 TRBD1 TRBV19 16 TGTGCCAGTAGTCTGACAGGGACTCAGACTGGAAACACCATATATTTT CASSLTGTQTGNTIYF
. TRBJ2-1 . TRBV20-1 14 TGCAGTGCTAGCCAGCGACTCTCCTACAATGAGCAGTTCTTC CSASQRLSYNEQFF
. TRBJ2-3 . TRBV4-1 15 TGCGCCAGCAGCCAAGGACACTCTAGCACAGATACGCAGTATTTT CASSQGHSSTDTQYF
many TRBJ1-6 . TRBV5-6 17 TGTGCCAGCAGCTCGGGACCTGTGAGCTCCTATAATTCACCCCTCCACTTT CASSSGPVSSYNSPLHF
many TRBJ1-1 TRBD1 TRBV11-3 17 TGTGCCAGCAGCGGACCCGGGACAGGACAGGGTTACACTGAAGCTTTCTTT CASSGPGTGQGYTEAFF
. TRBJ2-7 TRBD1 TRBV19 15 TGTGCCAGTAGTACGGGACAGGGGTCCCCCTACGAGCAGTACTTC CASSTGQGSPYEQYF
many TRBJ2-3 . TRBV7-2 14 TGTGCCAGCAGCTTAGCGCAGGGGAATTCTCCCCAGTATTTT CASSLAQGNSPQYF
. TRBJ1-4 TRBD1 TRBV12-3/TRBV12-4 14 TGTGCCAGCACTTCACCGGGACAGGTCAAAAAACTGTTTTTT CASTSPGQVKKLFF
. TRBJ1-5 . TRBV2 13 TGTGCCATAAATAGGGTCAGAGATCAGCCCCAGCATTTT CAINRVRDQPQHF
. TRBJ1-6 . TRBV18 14 TGTGCCAGCTCACAGGGGTTGGGGAATTCACCCCTCCACTTT CASSQGLGNSPLHF
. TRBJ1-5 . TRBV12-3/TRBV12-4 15 TGTGCCAGCAGTTTAGGGGTGGCAGGGGCTCAGCCCCAGCATTTT CASSLGVAGAQPQHF
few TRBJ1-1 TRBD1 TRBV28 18 TGTGCCAGCAGTCCCCGATCCGGACAGGGTAGATTGAACACTGAAGCTTTCTTT CASSPRSGQGRLNTEAFF
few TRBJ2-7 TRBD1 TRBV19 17 TGTGCCAGTAGTATAGCCCCACAGGGGGTCTCGTCCTACGAGCAGTACTTC CASSIAPQGVSSYEQYF
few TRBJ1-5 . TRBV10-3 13 TGTGCCATCAGTGAGTCAGGAAATCAGCCCCAGCATTTT CAISESGNQPQHF
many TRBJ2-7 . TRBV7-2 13 TGTGCCAGCAGCCCCGACATTTCCTACGAGCAGTACTTC CASSPDISYEQYF
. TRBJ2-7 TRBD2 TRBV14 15 TGTGCCAGCAGCCCCCGACTAGCGGGACGCCGAGAGCAGTACTTC CASSPRLAGRREQYF
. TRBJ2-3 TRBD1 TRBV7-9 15 TGTGCCAGCAGCTTAGGGGACAGGGCCGCAGATACGCAGTATTTT CASSLGDRAADTQYF
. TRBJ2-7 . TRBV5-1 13 TGCGCCAGCAGCGAACCAGGGGCCTACGAGCAGTACTTC CASSEPGAYEQYF
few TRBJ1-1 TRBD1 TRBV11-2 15 TGTGCCAGCAGCCCCGAGGGACAGGAGTACACTGAAGCTTTCTTT CASSPEGQEYTEAFF
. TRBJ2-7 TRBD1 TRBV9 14 TGTGCCAGCAGCGCTGGGACAGCCACCTACGAGCAGTACTTC CASSAGTATYEQYF
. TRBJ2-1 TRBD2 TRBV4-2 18 TGTGCCAGCAGCCAAGAATTACTAGCGGGAGGGCGACGCAATGAGCAGTTCTTC CASSQELLAGGRRNEQFF
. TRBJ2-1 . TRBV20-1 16 TGCAGTGCTAGCGGTACCCAGGGTGGTAAGGGCAATGAGCAGTTCTTC CSASGTQGGKGNEQFF
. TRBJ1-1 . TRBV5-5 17 TGTGCCAGCAGCCCTGACGGCGGGGGGCGACTCTTTTCTGAAGCTTTCTTT CASSPDGGGRLFSEAFF
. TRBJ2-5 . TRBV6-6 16 TGTGCCAGCAGCCCTAAGGGGCCCCAGGGGTGGAAGACCCAGTACTTC CASSPKGPQGWKTQYF
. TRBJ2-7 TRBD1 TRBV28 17 TGTGCCAGCAGTTCGCCCGCTGAGGGGGCCTTCTACTACGAGCAGTACTTC CASSSPAEGAFYYEQYF
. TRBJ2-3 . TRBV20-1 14 TGCAGTGCTCAGGTCACTAGTGGCACGAAGTCGCAGTATTTT CSAQVTSGTKSQYF
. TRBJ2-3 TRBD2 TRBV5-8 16 TGTGCCAGCAGCTCGTTGACTAGCGGGAGGCGAGATACGCAGTATTTT CASSSLTSGRRDTQYF
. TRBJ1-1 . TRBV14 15 TGTGCCAGCAGCCGCTCAGGACAGCGGAACACTGAAGCTTTCTTT CASSRSGQRNTEAFF